This T cell receptor beta chain was sequenced in a study of shared clonotypes between healthy human individuals. A word on this clone: This sample includes further DNA sequences coding for the same CDR3.

TCRdb keeps only in-frame clones here, not all; method: immunoSEQ multiplex PCR. The sample lists some 2.1 million clones, about 94% occurring once. CDR1 is SGHRS, CDR2 YFSETQ, per germline. Trimming removed 2 bases at V and 1 base at J, with 5 bases between. The CDR3 contains 13 residues. It was CD45RO-negative cells, positively selected for CCR7, that made up naive CD8 cells, with terminally differentiated effector memory CD45RA+ cells excluded. Sequenced material: naive CD8+ T cells sorted from blood. This receptor was identified in a man between 18 and 35 years old in good health. V is TRBV5-1 and J is TRBJ2-3; no reliable D call. CDR3 sequence reads: CASSFWGTDTQYF. The CDR3 region has the DNA TGCGCCAGCAGCTTTTGGGGCACAGATACGCAGTATTTT.